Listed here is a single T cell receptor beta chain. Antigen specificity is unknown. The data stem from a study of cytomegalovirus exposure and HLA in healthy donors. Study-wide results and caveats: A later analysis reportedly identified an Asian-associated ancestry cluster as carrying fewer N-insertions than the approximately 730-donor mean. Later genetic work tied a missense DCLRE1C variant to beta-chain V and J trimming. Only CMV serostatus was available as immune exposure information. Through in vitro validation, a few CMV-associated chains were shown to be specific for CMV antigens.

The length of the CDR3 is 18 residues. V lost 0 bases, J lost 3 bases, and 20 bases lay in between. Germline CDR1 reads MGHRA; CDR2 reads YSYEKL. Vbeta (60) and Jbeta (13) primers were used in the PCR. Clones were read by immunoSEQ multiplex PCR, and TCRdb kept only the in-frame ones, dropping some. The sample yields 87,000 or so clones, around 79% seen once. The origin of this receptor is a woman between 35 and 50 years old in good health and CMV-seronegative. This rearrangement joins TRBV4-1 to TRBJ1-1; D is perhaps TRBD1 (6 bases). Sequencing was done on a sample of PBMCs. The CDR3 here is CASSQETGTRGWDTEAFF. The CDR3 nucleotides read TGCGCCAGCAGCCAAGAGACCGGGACAAGGGGCTGGGACACTGAAGCTTTCTTT.